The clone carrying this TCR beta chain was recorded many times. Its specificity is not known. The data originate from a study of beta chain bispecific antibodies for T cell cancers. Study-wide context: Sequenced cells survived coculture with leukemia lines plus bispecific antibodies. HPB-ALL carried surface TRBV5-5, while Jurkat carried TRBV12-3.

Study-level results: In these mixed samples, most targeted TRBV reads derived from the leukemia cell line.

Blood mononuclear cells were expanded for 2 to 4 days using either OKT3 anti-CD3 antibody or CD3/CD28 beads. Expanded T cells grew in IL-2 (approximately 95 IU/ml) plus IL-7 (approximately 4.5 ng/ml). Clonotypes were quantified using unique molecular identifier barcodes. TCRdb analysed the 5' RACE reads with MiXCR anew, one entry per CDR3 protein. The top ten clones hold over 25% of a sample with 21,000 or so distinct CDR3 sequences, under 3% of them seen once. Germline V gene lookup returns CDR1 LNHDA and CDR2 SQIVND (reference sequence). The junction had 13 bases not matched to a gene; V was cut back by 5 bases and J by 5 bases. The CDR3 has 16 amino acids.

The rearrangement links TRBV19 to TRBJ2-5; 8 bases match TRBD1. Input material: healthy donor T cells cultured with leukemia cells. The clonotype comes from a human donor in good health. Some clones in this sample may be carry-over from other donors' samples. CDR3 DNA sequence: TGTGCCAGTAGTGACAGGGGCGGTGGATTCGGGGAGACCCAGTACTTC. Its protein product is CASSDRGGGFGETQYF.